The rows below give T cell receptor beta chains drawn from one sample of a study of type 1 regulatory T cells. No cognate antigen is known for these TCRs. TCRdb processed the reads anew with MiXCR; each CDR3 protein has one entry. Of 60,000 to 75,000 distinct CDR3 sequences in the sample, less than 25% were seen once. Sequencing used cultured type 1 regulatory T (Tr1) cells, either the whole culture or a sorted fraction (not recorded which). Every receptor here comes from a human donor in good health. Each CDR3 is given without its conserved first and last residue. D genes are given only for firm matches.

TRBJ1-1 | TRBV6-5 | TRBD1 | ASRSTGVAEAF
TRBJ2-1 | TRBV4-1 | TRBD2 | ASSQVLTSGNNEQF
TRBJ1-1 | TRBV19 | TRBD1 | ASSSRQGTEAF
TRBJ2-3 | TRBV7-3 | TRBD2 | ASSSSGASTDTQY
TRBJ2-1 | TRBV7-7 | . | ASSLGPVSYNEQF
TRBJ1-1 | TRBV6-1 | TRBD1 | ATGDRLNTEAF
TRBJ1-5 | TRBV25-1 | TRBD1 | ASSGAGQGRKNQPQH
TRBJ2-2 | TRBV28 | . | ASRSSNTGELF
TRBJ1-1 | TRBV5-1 | . | ASSFRGGTEAF
TRBJ2-5 | TRBV7-9 | . | ASSFGEMETQY